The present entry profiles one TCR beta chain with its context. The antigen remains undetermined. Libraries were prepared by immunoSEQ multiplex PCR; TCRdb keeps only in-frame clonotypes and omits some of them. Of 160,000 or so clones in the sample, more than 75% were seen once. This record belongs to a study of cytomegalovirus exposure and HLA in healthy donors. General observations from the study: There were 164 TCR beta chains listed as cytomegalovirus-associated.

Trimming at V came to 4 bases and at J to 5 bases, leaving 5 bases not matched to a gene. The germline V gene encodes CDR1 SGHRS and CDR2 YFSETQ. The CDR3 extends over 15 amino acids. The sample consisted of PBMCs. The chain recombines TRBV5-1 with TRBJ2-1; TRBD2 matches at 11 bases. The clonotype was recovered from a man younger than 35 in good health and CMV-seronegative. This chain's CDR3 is CASSPGTSGNNEQFF. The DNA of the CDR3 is TGCGCCAGCAGCCCAGGGACTAGCGGAAACAATGAGCAGTTCTTC.